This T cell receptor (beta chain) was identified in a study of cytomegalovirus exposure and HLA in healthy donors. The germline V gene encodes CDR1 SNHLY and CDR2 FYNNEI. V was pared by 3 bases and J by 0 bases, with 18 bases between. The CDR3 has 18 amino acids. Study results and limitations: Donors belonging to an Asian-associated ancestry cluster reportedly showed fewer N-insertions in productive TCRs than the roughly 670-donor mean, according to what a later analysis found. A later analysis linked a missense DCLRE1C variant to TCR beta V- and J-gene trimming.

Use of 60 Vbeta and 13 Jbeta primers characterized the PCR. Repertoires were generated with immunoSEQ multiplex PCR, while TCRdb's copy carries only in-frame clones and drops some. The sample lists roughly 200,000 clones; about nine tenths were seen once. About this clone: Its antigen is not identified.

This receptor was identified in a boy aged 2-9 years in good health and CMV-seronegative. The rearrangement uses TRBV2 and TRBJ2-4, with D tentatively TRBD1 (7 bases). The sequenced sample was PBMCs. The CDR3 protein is CASSDEWRGLLAKNIQYF. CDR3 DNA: TGTGCCAGCAGTGATGAGTGGAGGGGGCTCTTAGCCAAAAACATTCAGTACTTC.